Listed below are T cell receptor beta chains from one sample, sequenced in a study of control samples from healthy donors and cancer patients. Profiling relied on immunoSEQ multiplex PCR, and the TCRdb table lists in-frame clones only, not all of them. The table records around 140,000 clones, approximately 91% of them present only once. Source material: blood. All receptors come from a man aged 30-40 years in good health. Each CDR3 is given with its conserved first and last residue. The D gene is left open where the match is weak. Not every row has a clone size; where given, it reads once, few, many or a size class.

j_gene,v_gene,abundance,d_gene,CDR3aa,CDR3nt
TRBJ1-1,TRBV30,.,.,CPFRDTEAFF,TGCCCTTTCAGGGACACTGAAGCTTTCTTT
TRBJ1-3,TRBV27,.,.,CASSPTAYNTIYF,TGTGCCAGCAGTCCGACAGCCTACAACACCATATATTTT
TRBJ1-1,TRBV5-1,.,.,CASSLGTATEAFF,TGCGCCAGCAGCTTGGGGACCGCTACTGAAGCTTTCTTT
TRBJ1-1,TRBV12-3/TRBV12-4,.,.,CASTQNTEAFF,TGTGCCAGCACCCAGAACACTGAAGCTTTCTTT
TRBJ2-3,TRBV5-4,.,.,CASSWKLGDPVSTDTQYF,TGTGCCAGCAGCTGGAAACTAGGGGACCCAGTAAGCACAGATACGCAGTATTTT
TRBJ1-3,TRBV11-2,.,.,CASSPQGMGTGNTIYF,TGTGCCAGCAGCCCCCAGGGGATGGGAACTGGAAACACCATATATTTT
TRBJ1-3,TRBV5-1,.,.,CASSLDSVGNTIYF,TGCGCCAGCAGCTTGGATTCGGTTGGAAACACCATATATTTT
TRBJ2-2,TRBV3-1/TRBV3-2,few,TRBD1,CASSRQGARSPGELFF,TGTGCCAGCAGCCGACAGGGGGCGCGGAGTCCCGGGGAGCTGTTTTTT
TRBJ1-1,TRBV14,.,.,CASSQGGVYTEAFF,TGTGCCAGCAGCCAAGGAGGGGTTTACACTGAAGCTTTCTTT
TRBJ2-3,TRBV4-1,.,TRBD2,CASSQVLAGDTDTQYF,TGCGCCAGCAGCCAAGTTCTAGCGGGGGACACAGATACGCAGTATTTT
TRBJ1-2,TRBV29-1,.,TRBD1,CSVGGQGEGGYTF,TGCAGCGTTGGGGGACAGGGGGAAGGTGGCTACACCTTC
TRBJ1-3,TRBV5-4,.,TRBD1,CASSLGQGTTTIYF,TGTGCCAGCAGCTTGGGACAGGGGACTACCACCATATATTTT
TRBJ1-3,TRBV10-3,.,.,CATQGGRSGNTIYF,TGTGCCACCCAAGGGGGAAGGTCTGGAAACACCATATATTTT
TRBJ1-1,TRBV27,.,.,CASSLLGEPEAFF,TGTGCCAGCAGTTTGTTAGGGGAACCTGAAGCTTTCTTT
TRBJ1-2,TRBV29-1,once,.,CSVARDTYGYTF,TGCAGCGTTGCCAGAGACACCTATGGCTACACCTTC
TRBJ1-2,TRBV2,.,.,CASSEGLGWDYGYTF,TGTGCCAGCAGTGAAGGTCTAGGGTGGGACTATGGCTACACCTTC
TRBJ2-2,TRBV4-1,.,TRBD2,CASSQVPSGQNGELFF,TGCGCCAGCAGCCAAGTTCCTAGCGGCCAAAACGGGGAGCTGTTTTTT
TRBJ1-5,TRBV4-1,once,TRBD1,CASSITFGQGAVQPQHF,TGCGCCAGCAGCATCACCTTTGGACAGGGGGCGGTTCAGCCCCAGCATTTT
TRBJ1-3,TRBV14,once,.,CASSQVGSSGNTIYF,TGTGCCAGCAGCCAAGTCGGCAGCTCTGGAAACACCATATATTTT
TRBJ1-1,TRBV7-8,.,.,CASSLVAGMNTEAFF,TGTGCCAGCAGCTTAGTAGCAGGGATGAACACTGAAGCTTTCTTT
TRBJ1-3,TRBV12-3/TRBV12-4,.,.,CASSGGSRNTIYF,TGTGCCAGCAGTGGGGGGAGCAGAAACACCATATATTTT
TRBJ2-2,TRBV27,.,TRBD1,CASRSGGRNTGELFF,TGTGCCAGCAGATCAGGGGGCCGTAACACCGGGGAGCTGTTTTTT
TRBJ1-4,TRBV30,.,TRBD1,CAWSVRQGRLTNEKLFF,TGTGCCTGGAGTGTAAGACAGGGGAGATTGACGAATGAAAAACTGTTTTTT
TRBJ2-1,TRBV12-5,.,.,CASGLPQGGGPYNEQFF,TGTGCTAGTGGTTTGCCCCAGGGGGGGGGACCCTACAATGAGCAGTTCTTC
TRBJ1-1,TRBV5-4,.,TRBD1,CASSQDRGGNTEAFF,TGTGCCAGCAGCCAGGACAGGGGTGGGAACACTGAAGCTTTCTTT
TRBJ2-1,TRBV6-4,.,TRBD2,CASSEFSGTYNEQFF,TGTGCCAGCAGTGAATTTAGCGGGACATACAATGAGCAGTTCTTC
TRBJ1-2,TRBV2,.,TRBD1,CASSADRGNYGYTF,TGTGCCAGCAGCGCGGACAGGGGAAACTATGGCTACACCTTC
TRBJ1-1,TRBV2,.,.,CASGQLNTEAFF,TGTGCCAGCGGACAGCTGAACACTGAAGCTTTCTTT
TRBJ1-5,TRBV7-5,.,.,CARSRGAANQPQHF,TGTGCCAGAAGCAGGGGAGCAGCCAATCAGCCCCAGCATTTT
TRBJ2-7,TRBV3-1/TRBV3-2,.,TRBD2,CASSRPLGLGYEQYF,TGTGCCAGCAGCCGTCCTCTAGGACTAGGCTACGAGCAGTACTTC
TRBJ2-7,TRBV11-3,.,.,CASSSRGGAGEQYF,TGTGCCAGCAGCTCGCGAGGGGGCGCGGGGGAGCAGTACTTC
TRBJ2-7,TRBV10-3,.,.,CAISEPGYEQYF,TGTGCCATCAGTGAGCCGGGATACGAGCAGTACTTC
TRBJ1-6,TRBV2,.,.,CASSELQGTDSPLHF,TGTGCCAGCAGTGAACTCCAGGGGACCGATTCACCCCTCCACTTT
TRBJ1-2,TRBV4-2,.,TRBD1,CASSPRTGGAYGYTF,TGTGCCAGCAGCCCCCGGACAGGGGGTGCCTATGGCTACACCTTC
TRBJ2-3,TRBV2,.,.,CASRGTSTDTQYF,TGTGCCAGCAGAGGGACTAGCACAGATACGCAGTATTTT
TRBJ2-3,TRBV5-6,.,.,CASSATDTQYF,TGTGCCAGCAGCGCTACAGATACGCAGTATTTT
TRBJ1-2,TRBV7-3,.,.,CASSRGVGYGYTF,TGTGCCAGCAGCAGAGGGGTGGGCTATGGCTACACCTTC
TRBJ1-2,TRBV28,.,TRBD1,CASSLLYWDRENYGYTF,TGTGCCAGCAGTTTATTATACTGGGACAGGGAAAACTATGGCTACACCTTC
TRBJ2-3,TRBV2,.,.,CASRTSTDTQYF,TGTGCCAGCAGGACTAGCACAGATACGCAGTATTTT
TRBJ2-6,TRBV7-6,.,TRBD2,CASSLARGGQGANVLTF,TGTGCCAGCAGCTTAGCCCGGGGGGGACAAGGGGCCAACGTCCTGACTTTC
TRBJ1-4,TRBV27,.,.,CASSLGSTVLNEKLFF,TGTGCCAGCAGTTTAGGGTCGACAGTCCTTAATGAAAAACTGTTTTTT
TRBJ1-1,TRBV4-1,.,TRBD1,CASSHDTGTGNTEAFF,TGCGCCAGCAGCCATGATACCGGGACAGGGAACACTGAAGCTTTCTTT
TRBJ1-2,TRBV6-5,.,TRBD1,CASRSDRVTYGYTF,TGTGCCAGCAGGTCGGACAGGGTGACCTATGGCTACACCTTC
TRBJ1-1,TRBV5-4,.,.,CASSLAPGQNTEAFF,TGTGCCAGCAGCTTGGCCCCGGGACAGAACACTGAAGCTTTCTTT
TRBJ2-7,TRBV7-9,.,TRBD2,CASSLTSGGPTSYEQYF,TGTGCCAGCAGCCTGACTAGCGGGGGACCTACCTCCTACGAGCAGTACTTC
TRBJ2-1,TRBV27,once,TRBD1,CASSLRDRAGNEQFF,TGTGCCAGCAGTTTACGGGACAGGGCTGGCAATGAGCAGTTCTTC
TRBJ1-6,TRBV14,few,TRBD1,CASSHKRDRFNSPLHF,TGTGCCAGCAGCCATAAACGGGACAGATTTAATTCACCCCTCCACTTT
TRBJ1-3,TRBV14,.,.,CASSPPSRAGNTIYF,TGTGCCAGCAGCCCGCCTAGCAGGGCTGGAAACACCATATATTTT
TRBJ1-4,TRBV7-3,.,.,CASVLLHWGRLYNEKLFF,TGTGCCAGCGTACTATTACATTGGGGGAGACTATATAATGAAAAACTGTTTTTT
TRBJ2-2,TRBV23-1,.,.,CASSQRGPDTGELFF,TGCGCCAGCAGTCAACGGGGGCCCGACACCGGGGAGCTGTTTTTT
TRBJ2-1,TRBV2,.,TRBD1,CASSEDRGLYNEQFF,TGTGCCAGCAGCGAGGACAGGGGGCTTTACAATGAGCAGTTCTTC
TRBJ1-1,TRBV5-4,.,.,CASSLISADSEAFF,TGTGCCAGCAGCTTGATTTCGGCGGATAGTGAAGCTTTCTTT
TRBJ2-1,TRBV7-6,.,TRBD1,CASSPSPGQTYNEQFF,TGTGCCAGCAGCCCAAGTCCGGGACAGACCTACAATGAGCAGTTCTTC
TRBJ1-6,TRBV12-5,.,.,CAITSGSNSPLHF,TGTGCTATAACTTCGGGTTCCAATTCACCCCTCCACTTT
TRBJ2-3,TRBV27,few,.,CASSLAGTDTQYF,TGTGCCAGCAGTTTAGCGGGCACAGATACGCAGTATTTT